Sequencing of this TCR beta chain was carried out in a study of vaccination and CD4 T cells after COVID-19. On the study more broadly: Overlapping SARS-CoV-2, HCoV-NL63, HCoV-OC43 and HCoV-229E spike peptides stimulated the cells.

Noted treatment: roughly 10-day PBMC culture with coronavirus spike peptide pools or control peptides (ViraFEST assay). Before Alpha, Beta and Delta appeared in the US, convalescents tested positive (March–late 2020). The study sequenced cultured CD4+ T cell DNA using the Oncomine TCR Beta short-read assay. Genomic DNA from cultured CD4+ T cells was extracted. TCRdb re-analysed the PCR reads in MiXCR, keeping a single row per CDR3 protein. Seen here are about 20,000 distinct CDR3 sequences, roughly 50% observed once, and the top ten hold about 5.4%. About this clonotype: No antigen is known for it.

V dropped 0 bases and J dropped 1 base, with 7 bases sitting between them. This CDR3 contains 14 residues. Germline loops: CDR1 LNHNV, CDR2 YYDKDF (reference sequence). Study outcomes and limitations: Looking at convalescent patients, a median roughly 83% of reactive clones were present only post-vaccination.

The chain employs TRBV15 and TRBJ2-7; D is unclear. The source material was CD4+ T cells from blood, cultured in vitro. This receptor was obtained from a human donor who had recovered from COVID-19. The CDR3 protein is CATSREVTSYEQYF. CDR3 nucleotide sequence: TGTGCCACCAGCAGAGAGGTGACGTCCTACGAGCAGTACTTC.